A selection of T cell receptor beta chains follows, all from one sample in a study of cytomegalovirus exposure and HLA in healthy donors. Some clones are missing from TCRdb's copy, which holds only in-frame ones; the method was immunoSEQ multiplex PCR. The sample yields 45,000 to 70,000 clones, roughly 90% seen once. What was sequenced was PBMCs. These receptors were taken from a man aged 18 to 35 in good health and CMV-seronegative. Both conserved end residues are part of each CDR3. The order of the fields is V gene, J gene, D gene, clone size, CDR3 DNA, CDR3 protein. D genes are given only for firm matches. Expanded clones are given a class, and other clones once, few, many or no size at all.

>TRBV7-9|TRBJ2-1|TRBD1|NA
TGTGCCAGCAGCTTAGTTAGGACAGGGAACAATGAGCAGTTCTTC
CASSLVRTGNNEQFF
>TRBV5-6|TRBJ2-1|TRBD2|NA
TGTGCCAGCAGCCCGAGCGGGAATCGATACAATGAGCAGTTCTTC
CASSPSGNRYNEQFF
>TRBV11-1|TRBJ2-2|NA|NA
TGTGCCAGCAGCTTAGTACAGCAGAACACCGGGGAGCTGTTTTTT
CASSLVQQNTGELFF
>TRBV7-6|TRBJ2-2|NA|NA
TGTGCCAGCAGCTTGGCGGGCACCGGGGAGCTGTTTTTT
CASSLAGTGELFF
>TRBV6-5|TRBJ1-2|NA|NA
TGTGCCAGCAGCCGTAACAGGGAGGGTCATGGCTACACCTTC
CASSRNREGHGYTF
>TRBV7-2|TRBJ2-1|NA|NA
TGTGCCAGCAGCTTAAGTGGGCGAGGGTTGGGTGAGCAGTTCTTC
CASSLSGRGLGEQFF
>TRBV7-8|TRBJ2-7|NA|NA
TGTGCCAGCAGCTTACAGGAGGCTGGCGAGCAGTACTTC
CASSLQEAGEQYF
>TRBV18|TRBJ1-2|TRBD1|NA
TGTGCCAGCTCACCCCCGGGACAGCTTTATGGCTACACCTTC
CASSPPGQLYGYTF
>TRBV12-5|TRBJ2-1|TRBD2|NA
TGTAAGCGGGGCTACTCGGTCAATGAGCAGTTCTTC
CKRGYSVNEQFF
>TRBV7-2|TRBJ2-1|NA|NA
TGTGCCAGCACCCCACCTCAGCGAAGCTCCTACAATGAGCAGTTCTTC
CASTPPQRSSYNEQFF
>TRBV13|TRBJ2-7|NA|NA
TGTGCCAGCAGCCACTCCTACGAGCAGTACTTC
CASSHSYEQYF
>TRBV12-5|TRBJ2-6|NA|NA
TGTGCTAGTGGTTTGGTAGTCGGGTCCGGGGCCAACGTCCTGACTTTC
CASGLVVGSGANVLTF
>TRBV10-3|TRBJ2-3|TRBD2|NA
TGTGCCATCAGTGAAACGGGACTAGCGGGATACACAGATACGCAGTATTTT
CAISETGLAGYTDTQYF
>TRBV5-4|TRBJ2-1|NA|NA
TGTGCCAGCAGCTTCGTAGAAGAGCAGTTCTTC
CASSFVEEQFF
>TRBV2|TRBJ2-3|NA|NA
TGTGCCAGCAGTGATCGGGCAGATACGCAGTATTTT
CASSDRADTQYF
>TRBV18|TRBJ2-7|TRBD1|NA
TGTGCCAGCTCAACGGGACAGATATACGAGCAGTACTTC
CASSTGQIYEQYF
>TRBV4-1|TRBJ2-7|NA|NA
TGCGCCAGCAGCCAAGGAAGCTACGGGTCCTACGAGCAGTACTTC
CASSQGSYGSYEQYF
>TRBV6-1|TRBJ2-6|NA|NA
TGTGCCAGCAGGGGCATCTCTGGGGCCAACGTCCTGACTTTC
CASRGISGANVLTF
>TRBV15|TRBJ2-7|NA|NA
TGTGCCACTTCTACAGGATTATCCTACGAGCAGTACTTC
CATSTGLSYEQYF
>TRBV4-1|TRBJ2-3|TRBD1|NA
TGCGCCAGCAGCCAAGATCGGGAGAGGACAGGGAGGCATACGCAGTATTTT
CASSQDRERTGRHTQYF
>TRBV27|TRBJ1-1|NA|NA
TGTGCCAGCATACAGGGAATTGAAGCTTTCTTT
CASIQGIEAFF
>TRBV18|TRBJ1-4|TRBD1|NA
TGTGCCAGCTCACCGCTGACAGGGGGTCGAGAAGAAAAACTGTTTTTT
CASSPLTGGREEKLFF
>TRBV12-5|TRBJ2-1|NA|NA
TGTGCTAGTGGCCAAACAGGGCCGAGCTCCTACAATGAGCAGTTCTTC
CASGQTGPSSYNEQFF
>TRBV5-1|TRBJ2-2|TRBD1|NA
TGCGCCAGCAGCGGGGGACAGGGGGCGAACACCGGGGAGCTGTTTTTT
CASSGGQGANTGELFF
>TRBV18|TRBJ2-7|TRBD2|NA
TGTGCCAGCTCACCAGGAGCGGGAGAAGGCGAGCAGTACTTC
CASSPGAGEGEQYF
>TRBV7-2|TRBJ2-7|TRBD1|NA
TGTGCCAGCAGTTATGAACCGGGACAGGGGGCTTACGAGCAGTACTTC
CASSYEPGQGAYEQYF
>TRBV19|TRBJ2-2|TRBD1|few
TGTGCCAGTAGTATCTCCGGGACAGGCACCGGGGAGCTGTTTTTT
CASSISGTGTGELFF
>TRBV12-2|TRBJ2-7|NA|few
TGTGCAAGTCGCATCCTCGGGGTTGGCACCTACGAGCAGTACTTC
CASRILGVGTYEQYF
>TRBV5-5|TRBJ2-7|TRBD2|NA
TGTGCCAGCAGTGAGGAGGGACTAGCGTCCTACGAGCAGTACTTC
CASSEEGLASYEQYF
>TRBV9|TRBJ2-5|TRBD1|NA
TGTGCCAGCAGCGTAGCTGGGCAGGGGGCAAGTGAGACCCAGTACTTC
CASSVAGQGASETQYF
>TRBV7-6|TRBJ2-2|TRBD2|NA
TGTGCCAGCAGCTTACTAGCGGGAGAAACCGGGGAGCTGTTTTTT
CASSLLAGETGELFF
>TRBV27|TRBJ2-7|TRBD2|NA
TGTGCCAGCAGGGCACTAGCGGGAGGGGTCTCCTACGAGCAGTACTTC
CASRALAGGVSYEQYF
>TRBV28|TRBJ2-5|NA|NA
TGTGCCAGCAGTTTTGGGACTCAAGAGACCCAGTACTTC
CASSFGTQETQYF
>TRBV28|TRBJ1-1|NA|NA
TGTGCCAGCAGAAGACAGGAGAACACTGAAGCTTTCTTT
CASRRQENTEAFF
>TRBV28|TRBJ1-2|NA|once
TGTGCCAGCAGTTTTATGGCTTATGGCTACACCTTC
CASSFMAYGYTF
>TRBV9|TRBJ2-7|TRBD1|NA
TGTGCCAGCAGCTCGGGACAGGGCTACGAGCAGTACTTC
CASSSGQGYEQYF
>TRBV4-1|TRBJ2-7|TRBD2|NA
TGCGCCAGCACCCCACGAGCGGGAGTTGATCTTCCCGAGCAGTACTTC
CASTPRAGVDLPEQYF
>TRBV15|TRBJ2-2|TRBD2|NA
TGTGCCACCAGCAGATTCGGGACTATGAACACCGGGGAGCTGTTTTTT
CATSRFGTMNTGELFF
>TRBV27|TRBJ1-1|TRBD1|NA
TGTGCCAGCAGTCCCTACGGACAGGGGGTGAACACTGAAGCTTTCTTT
CASSPYGQGVNTEAFF
>TRBV2|TRBJ2-1|TRBD2|NA
TGTGCCATATCGGCGGGACTAGAGACCAATGAGCAGTTCTTC
CAISAGLETNEQFF